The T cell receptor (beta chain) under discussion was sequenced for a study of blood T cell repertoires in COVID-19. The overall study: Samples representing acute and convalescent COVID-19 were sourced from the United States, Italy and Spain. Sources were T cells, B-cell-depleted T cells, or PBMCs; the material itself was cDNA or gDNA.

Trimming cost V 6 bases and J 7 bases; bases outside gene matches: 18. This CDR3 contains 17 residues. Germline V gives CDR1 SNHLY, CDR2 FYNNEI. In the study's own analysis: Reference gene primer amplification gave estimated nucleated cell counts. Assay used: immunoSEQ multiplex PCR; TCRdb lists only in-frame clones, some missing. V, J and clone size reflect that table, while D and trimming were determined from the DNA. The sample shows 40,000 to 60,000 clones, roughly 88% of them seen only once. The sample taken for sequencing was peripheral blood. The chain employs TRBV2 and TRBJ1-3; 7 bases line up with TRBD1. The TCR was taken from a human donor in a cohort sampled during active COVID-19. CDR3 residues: CASSPFLRDSGKNTIYF. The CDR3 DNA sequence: TGTGCCAGCAGCCCTTTTTTACGGGACAGTGGGAAGAACACCATATATTTT.